A single TCR beta chain is shown here with its context. The junction and the germline gene differ at one end; a read error may be behind it. This CDR3 is built from 16 residues. The germline gives CDR1 MDHEN, CDR2 SYDVKM. Researchers generated TCR beta cDNA from around 0.55 ug of total RNA, relying on a constant-region primer. Three-round nested multiplex PCR performed with slightly modified ARM-PCR produced the TCR beta libraries. PCR rounds one and two used TRBV1-TRBV30 forward primers with a C-beta reverse primer for about 9 cycles each. TCRdb reprocessed the multiplex PCR reads with MiXCR, giving one entry per CDR3 protein. In the table there are approximately 73,000 distinct CDR3 sequences, around 75% of which are singletons. The data were obtained in a study of tumor-infiltrating lymphocytes in primary liver carcinoma. The roughly 19-32 mg bulk tissue piece was not sorted before simultaneous RNA and DNA extraction.

The chain joins TRBV28 to TRBJ2-1; 7 positions match TRBD2. The specimen was liver tumor tissue from sampling region 4. Subset indicated: tumor region T4, right-lateral pole. This clonotype was sampled from a woman aged 55 to 70 with primary liver carcinoma and hepatitis B virus infection. CDR3 bases: TGTGCCAGCAGTTTTTCGGGCGGGAGCTCCTACGATGAGCAGTTCTTC. Translated: CASSFSGGSSYDEQFF.